The T cell receptor (beta chain) under discussion was sequenced for a study of T cell responses to AZD1222 COVID-19 vaccine. Study conclusions and caveats: Donor demographics were predominantly white British with a female majority; clonal diversity may be underestimated.

The assay was immunoSEQ multiplex PCR, and TCRdb's table has in-frame clones only and misses some. Found here are 160,000 or so clones, approximately 90% of them singletons; the top ten hold 4.3%. In germline, CDR1 is MNHNS, CDR2 SASEGT. Trimming removed 2 bases from V and 3 bases from J, with 5 bases in between. The CDR3 runs 13 residues. Comment on this clone: What it binds is not known.

The sequence was obtained from an adult who received the AZD1222 COVID-19 vaccine. The sequences come from peripheral blood, collected 28 days after the second AZD1222 dose. This chain connects TRBV6-1 to TRBJ1-5; no reliable D call. CDR3 region: CASSERPNQPQHF. In DNA, the CDR3 is TGTGCCAGCAGTGAACGTCCCAATCAGCCCCAGCATTTT.